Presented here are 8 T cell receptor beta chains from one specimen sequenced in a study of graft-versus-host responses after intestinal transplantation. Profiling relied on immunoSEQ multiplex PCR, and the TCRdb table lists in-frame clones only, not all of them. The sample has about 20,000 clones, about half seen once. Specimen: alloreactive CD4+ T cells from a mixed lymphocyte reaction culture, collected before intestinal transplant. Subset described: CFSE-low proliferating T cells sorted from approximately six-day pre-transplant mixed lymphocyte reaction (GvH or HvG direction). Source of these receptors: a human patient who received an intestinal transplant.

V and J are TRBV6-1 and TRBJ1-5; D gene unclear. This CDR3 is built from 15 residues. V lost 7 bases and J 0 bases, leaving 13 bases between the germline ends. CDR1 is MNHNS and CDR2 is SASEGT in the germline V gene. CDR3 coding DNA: TGTGCCAGCACAGAGGGCTCCTATAGCAATCAGCCCCAGCATTTT. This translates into CASTEGSYSNQPQHF.

CDR3 bases: TGTGCCAGCAGCGGTAGGGGGGGCGCGGGGAACACTGAAGCTTTCTTT. Protein: CASSGRGGAGNTEAFF. This chain joins TRBV5-5 and TRBJ1-1, with D possibly matching TRBD1 (6 bases). Germline lookup yields CDR1 SGHKS and CDR2 YYEKEE (reference sequence). V was shortened by 4 bases and J by 1 base, with 17 bases between the two germline ends. This CDR3 contains 16 residues. Supplemented by reference TRBV5-5 and TRBJ1-1, the full variable domain reads DAGVTQSPTHLIKTRGQQVTLRCSPISGHKSVSWYQQVLGQGPQFIFQYYEKEERGRGNFPDRFSARQFPNYSSELNVNALLLGDSALYLCASSGRGGAGNTEAFFGQGTRLTVV.

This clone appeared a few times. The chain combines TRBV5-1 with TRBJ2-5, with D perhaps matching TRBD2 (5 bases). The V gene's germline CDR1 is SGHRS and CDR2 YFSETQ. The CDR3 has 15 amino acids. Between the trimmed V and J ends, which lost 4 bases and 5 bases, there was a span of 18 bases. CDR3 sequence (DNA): TGCGCCAGCAGCGGACCCGGACTGGGGATGGAGACCCAGTACTTC. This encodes CASSGPGLGMETQYF. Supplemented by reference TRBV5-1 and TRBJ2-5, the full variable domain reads KAGVTQTPRYLIKTRGQQVTLSCSPISGHRSVSWYQQTPGQGLQFLFEYFSETQRNKGNFPGRFSGRQFSNSRSEMNVSTLELGDSALYLCASSGPGLGMETQYFGPGTRLLVL.

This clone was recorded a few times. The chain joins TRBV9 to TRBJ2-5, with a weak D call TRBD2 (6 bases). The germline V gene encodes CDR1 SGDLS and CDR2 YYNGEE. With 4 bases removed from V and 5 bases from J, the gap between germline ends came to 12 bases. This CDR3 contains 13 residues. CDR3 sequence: CASSRDSRETQYF. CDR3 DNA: TGTGCCAGCAGCCGGGACTCGAGGGAGACCCAGTACTTC.

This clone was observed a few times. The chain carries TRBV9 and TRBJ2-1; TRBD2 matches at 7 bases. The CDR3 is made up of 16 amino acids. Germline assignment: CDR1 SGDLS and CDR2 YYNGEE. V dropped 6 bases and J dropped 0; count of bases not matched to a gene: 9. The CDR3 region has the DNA TGTGCCAGCAACCCCTGGGGGGGAAGCTCCTACAATGAGCAGTTCTTC. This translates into CASNPWGGSSYNEQFF.

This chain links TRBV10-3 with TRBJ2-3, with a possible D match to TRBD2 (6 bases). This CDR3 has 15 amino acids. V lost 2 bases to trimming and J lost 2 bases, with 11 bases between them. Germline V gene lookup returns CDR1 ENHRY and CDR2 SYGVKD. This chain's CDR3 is CAISEPGTFTDTQYF. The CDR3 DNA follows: TGTGCCATCAGTGAGCCCGGGACTTTCACAGATACGCAGTATTTT.

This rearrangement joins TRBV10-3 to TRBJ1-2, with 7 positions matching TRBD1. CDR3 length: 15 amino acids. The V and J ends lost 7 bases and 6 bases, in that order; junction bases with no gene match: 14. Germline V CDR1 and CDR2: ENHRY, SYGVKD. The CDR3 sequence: CAITVGRDSNHGYTF. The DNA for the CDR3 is TGTGCCATCACGGTTGGTCGGGACAGCAACCATGGCTACACCTTC.

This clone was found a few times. The CDR3 nucleotides read TGTGCCACCAGCAGAGGATTCGGACTAGCGGGGATAGACTACGAGCAGTACTTC. Its protein is CATSRGFGLAGIDYEQYF. The chain uses TRBV15 and TRBJ2-7; 12 bases align to TRBD2. The CDR3 has 18 residues. V lost 1 base to trimming and J lost 3 bases; unmatched junction nucleotides: 10. Germline CDR1 reads LNHNV; CDR2 reads YYDKDF (reference sequence).